The T cell receptor beta chain described here comes from a study of T cells in Graves' hyperthyroidism and ophthalmopathy. This clonotype was observed many times. Amplification of TCR beta CDR3 regions was performed using RNA transcripts as template. RT-PCR in the first round (using the HTBI primer set) targeted the TCR CDR3. From the multiplex PCR reads, TCRdb called clonotypes with MiXCR, one entry per CDR3 protein. The repertoire includes 360,000 or so distinct CDR3 sequences, approximately 19% of them detected once, and 3.7% sits in the top ten. Input material: blood. The TCR comes from a woman under 30 with Graves' hyperthyroidism.

The CDR3 spells CSARVQGADYGYTF. The CDR3 nucleotides read TGCAGTGCTAGGGTACAGGGGGCGGACTATGGCTACACCTTC. The chain combines TRBV20-1 with TRBJ1-2, with TRBD1 identical over 9 bases. CDR3 length equals 14 residues. Germline CDR1 DFQATT, CDR2 SNEGSKA (reference sequence). V gave up 3 bases and J gave up 3 bases; unmatched junction bases: 5.